This paragraph covers one TCR beta chain sequence. The data stem from a study of T cell responses to AZD1222 COVID-19 vaccine. V lost 0 bases and J lost 0, with 5 bases in between. Per germline, CDR1 SGHDN and CDR2 FVKESK. The CDR3 has 14 amino acids. Second-dose schedules of about 4 or about 12 weeks were combined. Sequencing was performed with immunoSEQ multiplex PCR; in TCRdb, only in-frame clones are kept and a portion is missing. The profile shows roughly 100,000 clones, 90% of them singletons. The source was peripheral blood, collected 28 days after the second AZD1222 dose. The sequence derives from an adult who received the AZD1222 COVID-19 vaccine. The rearrangement uses TRBV14 and TRBJ1-1; no firm D call. The CDR3 bases are TGTGCCAGCAGCCAAGAATTCTTGAACACTGAAGCTTTCTTT. Encoded protein: CASSQEFLNTEAFF.